Each of the 25 T cell receptor beta chains below was sequenced from the same sample in a study of cytomegalovirus exposure and HLA in healthy donors (dated by TCRdb to 2016 to 2017). Library method: the immunoSEQ multiplex PCR assay. For the multiplex PCR, a mixture combining 60 forward primers for TCR Vbeta segments and 13 reverse primers for TCR Jbeta segments was used. Sourced from immuneACCESS, this table was stored by TCRdb with only in-frame sequences that have V and J called. A share of the clones is absent; for the studies checked, an unresolved V gene accounts for under half, and the remainder has no known explanation. The sample yields under 200,000 clones; 70% to 85% were counted once. The ten top clones hold approximately 0.7% of the sample. Sequencing was done on a sample of PBMCs. All receptors derive from a woman between 40 and 55 years old in good health and CMV-seronegative.

The rearrangement uses TRBV10-1 and TRBJ2-1, with 9 bases lining up with TRBD2. The CDR3 is 15 amino acids. V was clipped by 5 bases and J by 0 bases; unmatched bases: 2. Per the germline V gene, CDR1 is WNHNN and CDR2 is SYGVQD (reference sequence). The CDR3 reads CASSFSGGSYNEQFF. The CDR3 DNA reads TGCGCCAGCAGTTTTAGCGGGGGCTCCTACAATGAGCAGTTCTTC.

In its sample, this clone was seen once. This sequence joins TRBV27 and TRBJ1-1, with TRBD1 matching over 7 bases. V lost 6 bases, J lost 1 base, and 5 bases stayed unmatched. From germline, CDR1 is MNHEY and CDR2 SMNVEV (reference sequence). This CDR3 contains 14 residues. CDR3 DNA sequence: TGTGCCAGCAGACGGACAGGCAAGAACACTGAAGCTTTCTTT. The encoded protein is CASRRTGKNTEAFF.

The DNA for the CDR3 is TGTGCCAGCAGTTTAGTCCAGGTTGGGAATGAAAAACTGTTTTTT. Encoded protein: CASSLVQVGNEKLFF. This chain joins TRBV28 and TRBJ1-4, with D unclear. Germline V lookup: CDR1 MDHEN, CDR2 SYDVKM. Trimming left V 2 bases short and J 5 bases short, with 12 bases between. The CDR3 extends over 15 amino acids.

V and J are TRBV28 and TRBJ2-3, with D maybe TRBD2 (6 bases). CDR3 length: 15 residues. V dropped 5 bases and J dropped 5 bases, with 17 bases sitting between them. Germline V gene sequence: CDR1 MDHEN, CDR2 SYDVKM. The CDR3 is CASSPGTGSIDTQYF. The CDR3 nucleotides are TGTGCCAGCAGTCCCGGGACTGGTTCCATAGATACGCAGTATTTT.

V gene TRBV27 combines with J gene TRBJ1-4; 8 nucleotides align to TRBD1. Germline CDR1 is MNHEY and CDR2 is SMNVEV (reference sequence). The CDR3 is 14 residues long. The V and J ends lost 4 bases and 8 bases, in that order; junction bases with no gene match: 6. DNA for the CDR3: TGTGCCAGCAGTTATCAGGGGGCGCGCGAAAAACTGTTTTTT. It specifies CASSYQGAREKLFF.

V gene TRBV19 combines with J gene TRBJ2-3, with D perhaps matching TRBD1 (6 bases). This CDR3 contains 15 residues. Trimming removed 1 base at V and 0 bases at J, with 8 bases between. CDR1 is LNHDA, CDR2 SQIVND, per germline (reference sequence). For the CDR3, the DNA is TGTGCCAGTAGTATAGCGCAGGGGAGCACAGATACGCAGTATTTT. It codes for CASSIAQGSTDTQYF.

This chain uses TRBV5-1 with TRBJ2-4, with TRBD2 identical over 10 bases. CDR1 is SGHRS and CDR2 is YFSETQ in the germline V gene. The CDR3 totals 16 residues. The trim removed 3 bases at V and 2 bases at J, leaving 5 bases unmatched. CDR3 in DNA: TGCGCCAGCAGCTGGGGAGCGGGAGGGCCCAAAAACATTCAGTACTTC. Translating it yields CASSWGAGGPKNIQYF.

The V gene is TRBV27, the J gene TRBJ2-1; D might be TRBD2 (6 bases). This CDR3 is built from 14 residues. The germline V gene has CDR1 MNHEY and CDR2 SMNVEV (reference sequence). V was shortened by 6 bases and J by 8 bases, with 17 bases between the two germline ends. The CDR3 DNA follows: TGTGCCAGCAGAGTAGTGGGGGGAAGGGATGAGCAGTTCTTC. As protein: CASRVVGGRDEQFF.

The chain has TRBV6-5 and TRBJ2-7; 9 nucleotides line up with TRBD2. Germline CDR1 and CDR2: MNHEY and SVGAGI. Trimming took 6 bases from V and 0 from J; bases not matched to a gene: 3. This CDR3 spans 14 amino acids. Here the CDR3 reads CASRLSGSSYEQYF. The CDR3, as DNA: TGTGCCAGCAGGCTTAGCGGGAGCTCCTACGAGCAGTACTTC.

This clone was recorded only once. The rearrangement joins TRBV6-1 to TRBJ1-2; a possible D gene is TRBD1 (6 bases). Germline CDR1 and CDR2: MNHNS and SASEGT. V gave up 6 bases and J gave up 0 bases, with 14 bases separating them. The CDR3 has 15 amino acids. CDR3 loop: CASSRTDRSNYGYTF. The CDR3 bases are TGTGCCAGCAGCCGGACAGACAGGTCTAACTATGGCTACACCTTC.

This clone appeared a single time. This rearrangement joins TRBV11-3 to TRBJ2-7; 7 bases are shared with TRBD2. V was clipped by 5 bases and J by 4 bases; unmatched bases: 8. The germline V gene encodes CDR1 SGHNT and CDR2 YENEEA. CDR3 length: 14 residues. CDR3 loop: CASSRDYGSYEQYF. CDR3 coding DNA: TGTGCCAGCAGCCGGGACTACGGGAGTTACGAGCAGTACTTC.

This clone was seen repeatedly, ten times or more. The rearrangement joins TRBV5-1 to TRBJ1-4; D gene uncertain. Germline CDR1 and CDR2: SGHRS and YFSETQ. The V end lost 3 bases, the J end lost 5 bases, and 5 bases lay between the germline ends. The CDR3 length is 12 residues. The CDR3 region is CASSYSNEKLFF. Written as DNA, the CDR3 is TGCGCCAGCAGCTACTCAAATGAAAAACTGTTTTTT.

This clone was detected once. V and J are TRBV11-3 and TRBJ1-4; a weak D match, TRBD1 (6 bases). This CDR3 spans 15 amino acids. The V end lost 6 bases, the J end lost 6 bases, and 17 bases lay between the germline ends. Germline lookup yields CDR1 SGHNT and CDR2 YENEEA. The DNA of the CDR3 is TGTGCCAGCAGTCTAGGGACATCGGTGGATGAAAAACTGTTTTTT. Its translation: CASSLGTSVDEKLFF.

This clone was detected only once. The chain recombines TRBV10-3 with TRBJ1-5; TRBD1 matches at 10 bases. V shed 11 bases and J 4 bases; nucleotides not matched to a gene: 14. Germline CDR1 is ENHRY and CDR2 is SYGVKD. The CDR3 spans 16 residues. The CDR3 DNA follows: TGTGCCGCATCACCCGACAGGGGGCTAGGGAATCAGCCCCAGCATTTT. It encodes CAASPDRGLGNQPQHF.

The rearrangement joins TRBV7-9 to TRBJ2-7; TRBD2 is a possible D gene (6 bases). Germline V gives CDR1 SEHNR, CDR2 FQNEAQ (reference sequence). The CDR3 totals 15 residues. V was cut by 4 bases and J by 1 base, with 14 bases left in between. The CDR3 bases are TGTGCCAGCAGCTCCGGGGGTACTACGTCCTACGAGCAGTACTTC. Translation gives CASSSGGTTSYEQYF.

On this clone itself: Other DNA sequences in this sample translate to the same CDR3. V usage is TRBV28 and J usage is TRBJ2-5; D ambiguous. The V end was cut by 3 bases, the J end by 5 bases, with 4 bases between. CDR1 MDHEN and CDR2 SYDVKM come from the germline V gene. The CDR3 spans 11 residues. The CDR3 is CASSFLETQYF. In DNA, the CDR3 is TGTGCCAGCAGTTTTCTGGAGACCCAGTACTTC. The full variable domain, in which reference TRBV28 and TRBJ2-5 provide the parts outside the CDR3, is DVKVTQSSRYLVKRTGEKVFLECVQDMDHENMFWYRQDPGLGLRLIYFSYDVKMKEKGDIPEGYSVSREKKERFSLILESASTNQTSMYLCASSFLETQYFGPGTRLLVL.

The J gene is TRBJ1-2, the V gene TRBV5-6; D is unclear. This CDR3 has 11 residues. Germline CDR1 and CDR2: SGHDT and YYEEEE. V gave up 2 bases and J gave up 7 bases, with 6 bases separating them. The CDR3 region is CASSFGVGYTF. The CDR3 DNA reads TGTGCCAGCAGCTTCGGGGTTGGCTACACCTTC. The full variable domain, with the rest looked up from reference TRBV5-6 and TRBJ1-2, is DAGVTQSPTHLIKTRGQQVTLRCSPKSGHDTVSWYQQALGQGPQFIFQYYEEEERQRGNFPDRFSGHQFPNYSSELNVNALLLGDSALYLCASSFGVGYTFGSGTRLTVV.

V usage is TRBV6-6 and J usage is TRBJ2-1, with 7 nucleotides matching TRBD2. In germline, CDR1 is MNHNY, CDR2 SVGAGI (reference sequence). The ends lost 2 bases at V and 0 bases at J; junction bases unmatched: 1. The CDR3 runs 15 residues. CDR3 loop: CASSYQRGSYNEQFF. Written as DNA, the CDR3 is TGTGCCAGCAGTTACCAGCGGGGCTCCTACAATGAGCAGTTCTTC.

This clone was found a few times. Other DNA variants within this sample encode the same CDR3. The V and J genes are TRBV11-2 and TRBJ1-3; the D gene is possibly TRBD1 (6 bases). CDR3 length: 13 amino acids. Trimming pared 3 bases from V and 7 bases from J, leaving 10 bases between. Germline V gives CDR1 SGHAT, CDR2 FQNNGV. CDR3 residues: CASSFSGQNTIYF. CDR3 DNA sequence: TGTGCCAGCAGCTTCTCCGGACAGAACACCATATATTTT. Based on the CDR3 plus reference TRBV11-2 and TRBJ1-3, the full variable domain is EAGVAQSPRYKIIEKRQSVAFWCNPISGHATLYWYQQILGQGPKLLIQFQNNGVVDDSQLPKDRFSAERLKGVDSTLKIQPAKLEDSAVYLCASSFSGQNTIYFGEGSWLTVV.

The chain links TRBV11-2 to TRBJ1-5; 7 bases fit TRBD1. Germline CDR1 SGHAT, CDR2 FQNNGV. This CDR3 region has 13 residues. Losses at the gene ends were 5 bases for V and 3 bases for J; bases not matched to a gene: 1. CDR3 in amino acids: CASSTGVNQPQHF. Here the CDR3 DNA reads TGTGCCAGCAGCACAGGGGTCAATCAGCCCCAGCATTTT.

This clone occurred once. The genes are TRBV11-2 and TRBJ2-3, with D possibly being TRBD1 (5 bases). V was pared by 6 bases and J by 6 bases, with 22 bases between. The CDR3 is 16 amino acids. CDR1 is SGHAT, CDR2 FQNNGV, per germline. DNA of the CDR3: TGTGCCAGCAGGACCTCGTGGCAGGGTACATGGGATACGCAGTATTTT. Amino acids: CASRTSWQGTWDTQYF.

The J gene is TRBJ2-4, the V gene TRBV28; a weak D match, TRBD2 (7 bases). Trimming pared 4 bases from V and 8 bases from J, leaving 18 bases between. The CDR3 covers 15 residues. Germline V gives CDR1 MDHEN, CDR2 SYDVKM. In nucleotides, the CDR3 is TGTGCCAGCAGTTCTCCCGGGGGGCCGGAGGACATTCAGTACTTC. Translating it yields CASSSPGGPEDIQYF.

The count of this clone is one. The rearrangement uses TRBV19 and TRBJ2-1; 7 nucleotides line up with TRBD2. V lost 1 base, J lost 10 bases, and 10 bases stayed unmatched. Germline CDR1 and CDR2: LNHDA and SQIVND (reference sequence). The CDR3 extends over 15 amino acids. The CDR3 reads CASSIGAGPPREQFF. The CDR3 nucleotides read TGTGCCAGTAGTATAGGAGCGGGACCCCCTCGAGAGCAGTTCTTC.

This clone was seen a few times. The rearrangement joins TRBV11-2 to TRBJ1-2, with 7 bases aligning to TRBD1. This CDR3 region has 16 residues. V lost 5 bases, J lost 2 bases, and 11 bases stayed unmatched. CDR1 and CDR2 (germline): SGHAT, FQNNGV. The CDR3 reads CASSPTATGSNYGYTF. CDR3 nucleotide sequence: TGTGCCAGCAGCCCAACGGCGACAGGGTCGAACTATGGCTACACCTTC. The whole variable domain, remainder taken from reference TRBV11-2 and TRBJ1-2, is EAGVAQSPRYKIIEKRQSVAFWCNPISGHATLYWYQQILGQGPKLLIQFQNNGVVDDSQLPKDRFSAERLKGVDSTLKIQPAKLEDSAVYLCASSPTATGSNYGYTFGSGTRLTVV.

This clone occurred once. The chain carries TRBV2 and TRBJ1-2; maybe TRBD1 (5 bases). The CDR3 is made up of 15 amino acids. The germline V gene encodes CDR1 SNHLY and CDR2 FYNNEI. The V end lost 8 bases, the J end lost 5 bases, and 21 bases lay between the germline ends. CDR3 coding DNA: TGTGCCAGCTTTCCGATGGGGCCCGCGCTATATGGCTACACCTTC. It encodes CASFPMGPALYGYTF.